Shown below are 25 T cell receptor beta chains from a single sample sequenced in a study of T cell responses to AZD1222 COVID-19 vaccine. Here immunoSEQ multiplex PCR was the method, and the copy in TCRdb shows in-frame clones only, minus some. This sample has 150,000 to 200,000 clones; around 90% occur once, and the top ten carry 25% to 30%. The sequencing used peripheral blood, collected 28 days after the second AZD1222 dose. The receptors here all came from an adult who received the AZD1222 COVID-19 vaccine.

The chain joins TRBV6-5 to TRBJ2-1, with D perhaps matching TRBD1 (6 bases). The V end lost 6 bases, the J end lost 3 bases, and 15 bases lay between the germline ends. The length of the CDR3 is 15 residues. Per germline, CDR1 MNHEY and CDR2 SVGAGI. In DNA form, the CDR3 reads TGTGCCAGCAGGCCCACAGGGACGATCTACAATGAGCAGTTCTTC. Residues: CASRPTGTIYNEQFF.

The chain recombines TRBV9 with TRBJ2-1; 12 bases are shared with TRBD2. This CDR3 region has 17 residues. With V trimmed by 4 bases and J by 3 bases, 8 bases remained unmatched. From germline, CDR1 is SGDLS and CDR2 YYNGEE. CDR3 residues: CASSPRTSGNLYNEQFF. As DNA, the CDR3 is TGTGCCAGCAGCCCAAGGACTAGCGGGAATCTCTACAATGAGCAGTTCTTC.

The chain recombines TRBV7-3 with TRBJ2-1; D is possibly TRBD1 (7 bases). Trimming took 3 bases from V and 5 from J, leaving 14 bases between them. This CDR3 comprises 15 residues. From germline, CDR1 is SGHTA and CDR2 FQGTGA. This CDR3 is CASSFGTQGDNEQFF. CDR3 DNA sequence: TGTGCCAGCAGCTTCGGGACTCAGGGGGACAATGAGCAGTTCTTC.

This clone was observed a single time. J is TRBJ2-1 and V is TRBV30; D might be TRBD1 or TRBD2, each matching 6 bases. Trimming pared 3 bases from V and 6 bases from J, leaving 21 bases between. The CDR3 is 16 residues long. Germline V gene sequence: CDR1 GTSNPN, CDR2 SVGIG (reference sequence). DNA for the CDR3: TGTGCCTGGAGGAGATATTTGGGCGGAGGGGGCAATGAGCAGTTCTTC. It yields the protein CAWRRYLGGGGNEQFF.

This clone was recorded a few times. The rearrangement uses TRBV18 and TRBJ2-1; weak D call: TRBD2 (6 bases). V was clipped by 2 bases and J by 6 bases, with 8 bases between them. Germline values: CDR1 KGHSH, CDR2 LQKENI. CDR3 length equals 13 residues. The CDR3 sequence is CASSPGGGNEQFF. CDR3 nucleotides: TGTGCCAGCTCACCAGGGGGAGGCAATGAGCAGTTCTTC.

This clone was detected only a few times. The chain couples TRBV2 to TRBJ2-2; D uncertain. The germline V gene encodes CDR1 SNHLY and CDR2 FYNNEI. V was trimmed by 5 bases and J by 2 bases, leaving 3 bases between them. CDR3 length: 12 amino acids. This CDR3 reads CASSLNTGELFF. CDR3 nucleotide sequence: TGTGCCAGCAGTCTTAACACCGGGGAGCTGTTTTTT.

The V call is TRBV6-1, the J call TRBJ2-7, with a possible D match to TRBD2 (7 bases). CDR3 size: 14 residues. V was cut by 6 bases and J by 6 bases, with 18 bases left in between. The germline gives CDR1 MNHNS, CDR2 SASEGT. Here the CDR3 reads CASSPRGGPSEQYF. In nucleotides, the CDR3 is TGTGCCAGCAGCCCAAGGGGGGGGCCATCCGAGCAGTACTTC.

V usage is TRBV18 and J usage is TRBJ2-7; a weak D match, TRBD2 (6 bases). The CDR3 contains 13 residues. The V end lost 6 bases, the J end lost 0 bases, and 9 bases lay between the germline ends. Germline-derived CDR1 and CDR2 are KGHSH and LQKENI. CDR3 loop: CASSQGLSYEQYF. The CDR3 DNA follows: TGTGCCAGCTCTCAGGGACTCTCCTACGAGCAGTACTTC.

The chain carries TRBV19 and TRBJ1-4; no clear D gene. The germline V gene has CDR1 LNHDA and CDR2 SQIVND (reference sequence). CDR3 length: 14 amino acids. V was shortened by 5 bases and J by 4 bases, with 11 bases between the two germline ends. The CDR3 sequence: CASSPPELNEKLFF. CDR3 nucleotide sequence: TGTGCCAGTAGTCCCCCGGAGCTTAATGAAAAACTGTTTTTT.

The chain couples TRBV3-1 (or the pseudogene TRBV3-2) to TRBJ2-7, with D maybe TRBD1 (6 bases). The CDR3 extends over 15 amino acids. V was shortened by 0 bases and J by 4 bases, with 13 bases between the two germline ends. Germline CDR1 LGHDT, CDR2 YNNKEL (reference sequence). The CDR3 spells CASSQDPVTGYEQYF. The CDR3 region has the DNA TGTGCCAGCAGCCAAGATCCCGTGACAGGATACGAGCAGTACTTC.

The chain has TRBV24-1 and TRBJ2-5; D not certain. V was shortened by 3 bases and J by 4 bases, with 8 bases between the two germline ends. Germline V gives CDR1 KGHDR, CDR2 SFDVKD. This CDR3 contains 13 residues. The CDR3 protein is CATSDTTPETQYF. CDR3 nucleotides: TGTGCCACCAGTGATACAACCCCAGAGACCCAGTACTTC.

This sequence joins TRBV29-1 and TRBJ2-5; a weak D match, TRBD2 (6 bases). Germline-derived CDR1 and CDR2 are SQVTM and ANQGSEA. There are 16 residues in the CDR3. Trimming took 4 bases from V and 0 from J, leaving 18 bases between them. This chain's CDR3 is CSVAAIGGEYQETQYF. The CDR3 DNA follows: TGCAGCGTTGCCGCTATCGGGGGAGAATACCAAGAGACCCAGTACTTC.

This rearrangement joins TRBV6-5 to TRBJ1-1; D not certain. This CDR3 is 13 amino acids long. CDR1 is MNHEY, CDR2 SVGAGI, per germline. Trimming removed 5 bases from V and 1 base from J, with 8 bases in between. CDR3 sequence: CASSPYANTEAFF. The DNA of the CDR3 is TGTGCCAGCAGTCCCTACGCGAACACTGAAGCTTTCTTT.

CDR3 in DNA: TGTGCCTGGAGTCCAACTCATCGGACGGGGCAGCCCCAGCATTTT. Translation: CAWSPTHRTGQPQHF. V is TRBV30 and J is TRBJ1-5; D gene unclear. The CDR3 is made up of 15 amino acids. Germline lookup yields CDR1 GTSNPN and CDR2 SVGIG (reference sequence). The V end lost 2 bases, the J end lost 7 bases, and 18 bases lay between the germline ends.

The CDR3 reads CASSLRREGFCNEQFF. DNA for the CDR3: TGTGCCAGCAGTTTAAGGCGGGAGGGGTTCTGCAATGAGCAGTTCTTC. The chain has TRBV28 and TRBJ2-1; 9 bases are shared with TRBD2. The germline CDR1 and CDR2 sequences are MDHEN and SYDVKM. CDR3 size: 16 residues. Unmatched junction bases numbered 8, after V lost 2 bases and J lost 6 bases.

The chain recombines TRBV4-2 with TRBJ2-3; tentatively, D is TRBD1 (5 bases). V gave up 4 bases and J gave up 4 bases, with 18 bases separating them. The CDR3 has 16 amino acids. The germline V gene encodes CDR1 LGHNA and CDR2 YNFKEQ. The CDR3 loop reads CASSLPRQGAPDTQYF. CDR3 nucleotide sequence: TGTGCCAGCAGCCTACCCCGGCAGGGCGCCCCAGATACGCAGTATTTT.

The chain links TRBV7-9 to TRBJ2-5; TRBD2 aligns across 8 bases. V was clipped by 6 bases and J by 2 bases; unmatched bases: 2. The germline V gene encodes CDR1 SEHNR and CDR2 FQNEAQ (reference sequence). The length of the CDR3 is 13 residues. The CDR3 bases are TGTGCCAGCAGACTAGCGGCTCAAGAGACCCAGTACTTC. It is translated as CASRLAAQETQYF.

The rearrangement links TRBV12-3 or TRBV12-4 to TRBJ2-5; D gene ambiguous. With 7 bases removed from V and 3 bases from J, the gap between germline ends came to 9 bases. The CDR3 has 12 amino acids. The CDR3 loop is CASTSLEETQYF. The CDR3 DNA follows: TGTGCCAGCACTTCCCTGGAAGAGACCCAGTACTTC.

The gene calls are TRBV9 and TRBJ2-2, with D perhaps TRBD1 or TRBD2 (5 bases each). V dropped 4 bases and J dropped 0 bases, with 19 bases sitting between them. Germline-derived CDR1 and CDR2 are SGDLS and YYNGEE. This CDR3 comprises 18 residues. The CDR3 DNA follows: TGTGCCAGCAGCCCCCGGGACCAACGAGACCCGAACACCGGGGAGCTGTTTTTT. It yields the protein CASSPRDQRDPNTGELFF.

This sequence joins TRBV6-4 and TRBJ1-2, with D perhaps TRBD1 (6 bases). The CDR3 consists of 13 residues. With 2 bases removed from V and 3 bases from J, the gap between germline ends came to 7 bases. The V gene's germline CDR1 is MRHNA and CDR2 SNTAGT. The CDR3 loop reads CASSDGGHYGYTF. The DNA of the CDR3 is TGTGCCAGCAGTGACGGGGGCCACTATGGCTACACCTTC.

This clone was picked up one time. The CDR3 nucleotides read TGCGCCAGCAGCTTGGCGGGACTTCCGAACACTGAAGCTTTCTTT. Protein product: CASSLAGLPNTEAFF. V and J are TRBV5-1 and TRBJ1-1; perhaps TRBD1 as D (5 bases). The CDR3 loop spans 15 amino acids. The germline gives CDR1 SGHRS, CDR2 YFSETQ. Trimming removed 0 bases at V and 1 base at J, with 10 bases between.

This clone was detected once. The chain uses TRBV6-5 and TRBJ1-1; 9 bases map to TRBD1. V shed 4 bases, J shed 4 bases, and the junction held 4 bases outside the gene matches. The CDR3 has 14 amino acids. Germline CDR1 and CDR2: MNHEY and SVGAGI. The CDR3 loop is CASSLGTGITEAFF. CDR3 nucleotide sequence: TGTGCCAGCAGTTTAGGGACAGGGATCACTGAAGCTTTCTTT.

This chain joins TRBV11-2 and TRBJ1-3; D may be TRBD1 (6 bases). The V end was cut by 0 bases, the J end by 0 bases, with 12 bases between. This CDR3 spans 17 amino acids. Germline V CDR1 and CDR2: SGHAT, FQNNGV. For the CDR3, the DNA is TGTGCCAGCAGCTTAGATCTGTGGACAGCCTCTGGAAACACCATATATTTT. It translates to CASSLDLWTASGNTIYF.

The chain recombines TRBV24-1 with TRBJ2-7, with D perhaps being TRBD1 or TRBD2 (5 bases each). The V end was cut by 4 bases, the J end by 5 bases, with 11 bases between. Germline CDR1 is KGHDR and CDR2 is SFDVKD. This CDR3 spans 13 amino acids. CDR3 sequence reads: CATSETGRNEQYF. The CDR3 region has the DNA TGTGCCACCAGTGAGACGGGGCGTAACGAGCAGTACTTC.

This chain uses TRBV7-2 with TRBJ1-1, with D maybe TRBD1 (6 bases). The CDR3 covers 15 residues. Germline lookup yields CDR1 SGHTA and CDR2 FQGNSA. Deletions cut 2 bases from V and 4 bases from J, with 14 bases between. CDR3 protein: CASSLILPRGTEAFF. CDR3 DNA sequence: TGTGCCAGCAGCTTAATCCTTCCCAGGGGCACTGAAGCTTTCTTT.